In this sample, the clone carrying this T cell receptor (beta chain) turned up many times. This specimen belongs to a study of human T cells and chemical hapten exposure. Germline CDR1 is SGHRS and CDR2 is YFSETQ. The CDR3 totals 15 residues. V gave up 6 bases and J gave up 2 bases; unmatched junction bases: 3. Specified time point: pre-sensitization, week 0. Treatment reported: therapeutic diphenylcyclopropenone sensitization with weekly scalp DPC. One entry per CDR3 protein results from TCRdb running MiXCR on the RACE reads. The data contain around 330,000 distinct CDR3 sequences, around 5.5% of them singletons.

The chain recombines TRBV5-1 with TRBJ2-3; 13 bases line up with TRBD2. The clonotype originates from a woman aged 18-29 years with alopecia areata. Some clones in this sample may be carry-over from other donors' samples. The sample in question was whole blood, obtained in connection with sensitization to the hapten diphenylcyclopropenone (DPC). In DNA, the CDR3 is TGCGCCAGCAAAACTAGCGGGGGGGCCACAGATACGCAGTATTTT. This gives the protein CASKTSGGATDTQYF. The full variable domain, with the rest looked up from reference TRBV5-1 and TRBJ2-3, is KAGVTQTPRYLIKTRGQQVTLSCSPISGHRSVSWYQQTPGQGLQFLFEYFSETQRNKGNFPGRFSGRQFSNSRSEMNVSTLELGDSALYLCASKTSGGATDTQYFGPGTRLTVL.